Presented here are 21 T cell receptor beta chains from one specimen sequenced in a study of blood T cell repertoires in COVID-19. Generated by immunoSEQ multiplex PCR, the TCRdb table keeps only in-frame clones and is missing some. The sample shows approximately 150,000 clones, about 88% of them seen only once. Sequencing input: peripheral blood. Receptor source: an elderly woman with acute or convalescent COVID-19.

V and J are TRBV6-2 or TRBV6-3 and TRBJ2-5; weak D call: TRBD1 (6 bases). This CDR3 region has 12 residues. Germline CDR1 MNHEY, CDR2 SVGEGT. Trimming took off 6 bases at V and 2 bases at J, with 7 bases between the two ends. The DNA of the CDR3 is TGTGCCAGCAGCCAGGGGCAAGAGACCCAGTACTTC. Translation gives CASSQGQETQYF.

The chain carries TRBV10-1 and TRBJ2-1, with D perhaps TRBD1 (5 bases). Trimming pared 5 bases from V and 1 base from J, leaving 9 bases between. The length of the CDR3 is 14 residues. Germline values: CDR1 WNHNN, CDR2 SYGVQD (reference sequence). DNA for the CDR3: TGCGCCAGCAGTCCCCAGGGTTCCTACAATGAGCAGTTCTTC. The encoded protein is CASSPQGSYNEQFF.

This clone has a single count. The chain recombines TRBV6-4 with TRBJ2-2; 8 bases are shared with TRBD1. Trimming took 3 bases from V and 4 from J; bases not matched to a gene: 4. The CDR3 is 15 amino acids. Germline V gene data show CDR1 as MRHNA and CDR2 as SNTAGT. The DNA of the CDR3 is TGTGCCAGCAGTGAGTCAGGGGGCGGCACCGGGGAGCTGTTTTTT. This codes for CASSESGGGTGELFF.

The chain couples TRBV4-3 to TRBJ1-1; no definite D call. CDR1 and CDR2 (germline): LGHNA, YSLEER. Trimming took 0 bases from V and 7 from J, leaving 9 bases between them. The CDR3 loop spans 13 amino acids. In nucleotides, the CDR3 is TGCGCCAGCAGCCAAGATAACCGACTTGAAGCTTTCTTT. Translated: CASSQDNRLEAFF.

This clone was observed a handful of times. The V and J genes are TRBV6-1 and TRBJ2-7, with 15 bases matching TRBD2. Losses at the gene ends were 4 bases for V and 6 bases for J; bases not matched to a gene: 7. This CDR3 is built from 16 residues. In germline, CDR1 is MNHNS, CDR2 SASEGT. CDR3 nucleotides: TGTGCCAGCAGTGCCGGGACTAGCGGGAGGAGGGGCGAGCAGTACTTC. Amino acids: CASSAGTSGRRGEQYF.

The rearrangement joins TRBV3-1 (or the pseudogene TRBV3-2) to TRBJ1-2; D is ambiguous. There are 12 residues in the CDR3. Germline V gives CDR1 LGHDT, CDR2 YNNKEL (reference sequence). Trimming pared 3 bases from V and 8 bases from J, leaving 10 bases between. The CDR3 sequence is CASSHESLGYTF. Written as DNA, the CDR3 is TGTGCCAGCAGCCACGAAAGCTTGGGCTACACCTTC.

Note on this clone: One end of the junction is discordant with germline, which a read error may explain. Written as DNA, the CDR3 is TGCGCCAGCGCCCGCGGCATATTTTATGGAGACACCATATATTTT. Protein product: CASARGIFYGDTIYF. The rearrangement links TRBV23-1 to TRBJ1-3; no reliable D call. TRBV23-1 belongs to the ORF category, with a function that is uncertain. The CDR3 is 15 amino acids.

The V and J genes are TRBV6-2 or TRBV6-3 and TRBJ2-7; 9 positions agree with TRBD1. J was trimmed by 5 bases and V by 6 bases; bases with no gene match: 11. The CDR3 sequence is 15 residues long. The germline V gene encodes CDR1 MNHEY and CDR2 SVGEGT. In nucleotides, the CDR3 is TGTGCCAGCAGCTCTACCGGGACAGGGTCCGACGAGCAGTACTTC. Its protein product is CASSSTGTGSDEQYF.

The chain joins TRBV27 to TRBJ1-2, with a weak D call TRBD1 (5 bases). Trimming removed 4 bases from V and 3 bases from J, with 9 bases in between. The CDR3 length is 13 residues. CDR1 MNHEY and CDR2 SMNVEV come from the germline V gene (reference sequence). The DNA of the CDR3 is TGTGCCAGCAGTTCAGGGTCTTACTATGGCTACACCTTC. It translates to CASSSGSYYGYTF.

The V call is TRBV6-4, the J call TRBJ2-1, with a weak D call TRBD2 (6 bases). The CDR3 contains 14 residues. Trimming stripped 10 bases from V and 4 bases from J, with 17 bases between. Germline values: CDR1 MRHNA, CDR2 SNTAGT. The CDR3 region is CANHTRLVYNEQFF. CDR3 nucleotides: TGTGCCAACCACACCAGACTAGTTTACAATGAGCAGTTCTTC.

The chain uses TRBV5-1 and TRBJ1-1; D might be TRBD1 (6 bases). V was cut by 1 base and J by 4 bases, with 14 bases left in between. This CDR3 has 15 residues. The germline CDR1 and CDR2 sequences are SGHRS and YFSETQ. The DNA for the CDR3 is TGCGCCAGCAGCTTGATTGGGGGCTTGGGCACTGAAGCTTTCTTT. This gives the protein CASSLIGGLGTEAFF.

The gene calls are TRBV4-1 and TRBJ1-2; 9 bases are a match to TRBD1. Germline trimming cut 4 bases from V and 2 bases from J; bases unmatched to any gene: 8. This CDR3 region has 16 residues. Germline CDR1 and CDR2: MGHRA and YSYEKL. DNA for the CDR3: TGCGCCAGCAGCCTAAGCGAACAGGGGGCGAACTATGGCTACACCTTC. As protein: CASSLSEQGANYGYTF.

DNA of the CDR3: TGTGCCAGCAGCTTGAAGGGGTTTAGGGACAGGAGAAACTATGGCTACACCTTC. Its protein is CASSLKGFRDRRNYGYTF. The V and J genes are TRBV5-6 and TRBJ1-2, with 8 bases identical to TRBD1. Per germline, CDR1 SGHDT and CDR2 YYEEEE. The junction had 13 bases not matched to a gene; V was cut back by 1 base and J by 2 bases. This CDR3 spans 18 amino acids.

This chain links TRBV15 with TRBJ1-1; 9 bases align to TRBD1. The V gene's germline CDR1 is LNHNV and CDR2 YYDKDF (reference sequence). Losses at the gene ends were 0 bases for V and 1 base for J; bases not matched to a gene: 9. The CDR3 extends over 18 amino acids. Here the CDR3 DNA reads TGTGCCACCAGCAGAGAGCTCACGGGGACAGGGAAGAACACTGAAGCTTTCTTT. Translating gives CATSRELTGTGKNTEAFF. The full variable domain, rest sourced from reference TRBV15 and TRBJ1-1, is DAMVIQNPRYQVTQFGKPVTLSCSQTLNHNVMYWYQQKSSQAPKLLFHYYDKDFNNEADTPDNFQSRRPNTSFCFLDIRSPGLGDTAMYLCATSRELTGTGKNTEAFFGQGTRLTVV.

V is TRBV9 and J is TRBJ1-1, with 7 bases aligning to TRBD1. This CDR3 has 13 residues. V lost 4 bases, J lost 2 bases, and 2 bases stayed unmatched. CDR1 and CDR2 (germline): SGDLS, YYNGEE. CDR3 in amino acids: CASSRDSNTEAFF. The CDR3 coding sequence is TGTGCCAGCAGCCGGGACAGTAACACTGAAGCTTTCTTT. The variable domain in full, with the rest retrieved from reference TRBV9 and TRBJ1-1, is DSGVTQTPKHLITATGQRVTLRCSPRSGDLSVYWYQQSLDQGLQFLIQYYNGEERAKGNILERFSAQQFPDLHSELNLSSLELGDSALYFCASSRDSNTEAFFGQGTRLTVV.

This chain connects TRBV30 to TRBJ1-6; 9 nucleotides match TRBD1. The germline V gene has CDR1 GTSNPN and CDR2 SVGIG (reference sequence). This CDR3 is built from 14 residues. V shed 0 bases and J 10 bases; nucleotides not matched to a gene: 4. The CDR3 protein is CAWSVQGARSPLHF. The CDR3 coding sequence is TGTGCCTGGAGTGTACAGGGGGCAAGATCACCCCTCCACTTT.

The chain links TRBV30 to TRBJ2-7; TRBD1 matches 10 bases. V shed 2 bases and J 7 bases; nucleotides not matched to a gene: 8. CDR1 and CDR2 from the germline V gene are GTSNPN and SVGIG (reference sequence). CDR3 length: 14 residues. This CDR3 reads CAWSMGQGKVEQYF. CDR3 nucleotides: TGTGCCTGGAGTATGGGACAGGGGAAGGTTGAGCAGTACTTC.

This chain joins TRBV11-2 and TRBJ2-5; TRBD1 matches 8 bases. V was clipped by 4 bases and J by 0 bases; unmatched bases: 10. Germline V gives CDR1 SGHAT, CDR2 FQNNGV. The CDR3 sequence is 17 residues long. The CDR3 is CASSSGQGGGYQETQYF. The CDR3 coding sequence is TGTGCCAGCAGCTCCGGACAGGGTGGGGGGTACCAAGAGACCCAGTACTTC. Filled out from reference TRBV11-2 and TRBJ2-5, the complete variable domain reads EAGVAQSPRYKIIEKRQSVAFWCNPISGHATLYWYQQILGQGPKLLIQFQNNGVVDDSQLPKDRFSAERLKGVDSTLKIQPAKLEDSAVYLCASSSGQGGGYQETQYFGPGTRLLVL.

The CDR3 loop reads CATNRQGTSSEQYF. Here the CDR3 DNA reads TGTGCCACCAACAGACAGGGAACTAGTTCCGAGCAGTACTTC. The V and J genes are TRBV5-8 and TRBJ2-7; 7 bases agree with TRBD1. Trimming cost V 9 bases and J 6 bases; bases outside gene matches: 15. CDR1 and CDR2 from the germline V gene are SGHTS and YDEGEE. The CDR3 runs 14 residues.

The genes are TRBV7-9 and TRBJ1-2; 7 bases line up with TRBD1. CDR3 length: 17 residues. Germline CDR1 reads SEHNR; CDR2 reads FQNEAQ (reference sequence). V was pared by 3 bases and J by 0 bases, with 10 bases of the junction left unmatched. DNA of the CDR3: TGTGCCAGCAGCTTCTTACCCCCTGACAGGGCTAACTATGGCTACACCTTC. Its translation is CASSFLPPDRANYGYTF.

In its sample, this clone was seen once. The chain employs TRBV10-3 and TRBJ1-6; D possibly corresponds to TRBD1 (6 bases). V dropped 6 bases and J dropped 7 bases, with 10 bases sitting between them. CDR1 and CDR2 (germline): ENHRY, SYGVKD. The CDR3 is made up of 13 amino acids. The CDR3 nucleotides read TGTGCCATCAGGGACAGTAACAATTCACCCCTCCACTTT. Its protein is CAIRDSNNSPLHF.